The rows below give T cell receptor beta chains drawn from one sample of a study of shared clonotypes between healthy human individuals. The assay was immunoSEQ multiplex PCR, and TCRdb's table has in-frame clones only and misses some. The sample includes some 500,000 clones, approximately 94% seen only once; the top ten take about 0.06%. Sequenced input: naive CD4+ T cells sorted from blood. The source is a woman aged 25 to 39 in good health. The CDR3 runs from the conserved cysteine through the conserved F or W. The D gene is left open where the match is weak. Size is stated for part of the rows, as once, few or many counts, or as a class when the clone is expanded.

J gene | clone size | V gene | D gene | CDR3 protein | CDR3 DNA
TRBJ1-1 | NA | TRBV5-8 | NA | CASSLTENTEAFF | TGTGCCAGCAGCTTGACGGAGAACACTGAAGCTTTCTTT
TRBJ2-3 | NA | TRBV11-2 | NA | CASSLVLVSTDTQYF | TGTGCCAGCAGCTTAGTCCTAGTTAGCACAGATACGCAGTATTTT
TRBJ2-4 | once | TRBV28 | TRBD2 | CASSYGLAGGGRNIQYF | TGTGCCAGCAGCTATGGGCTAGCGGGAGGGGGTCGGAACATTCAGTACTTC
TRBJ2-2 | NA | TRBV14 | NA | CASSLQFIGSGELFF | TGTGCCAGCAGCCTACAATTTATAGGGTCCGGGGAGCTGTTTTTT
TRBJ1-1 | NA | TRBV6-1 | TRBD1 | CASGAGGKTEAFF | TGTGCCAGCGGGGCAGGGGGTAAAACTGAAGCTTTCTTT
TRBJ2-7 | NA | TRBV5-5 | TRBD2 | CASSQPGLLSYEQYF | TGTGCCAGCAGCCAACCGGGACTATTATCCTACGAGCAGTACTTC
TRBJ1-2 | NA | TRBV19 | NA | CASSIRTDPYGYTF | TGTGCCAGTAGTATTAGGACAGACCCTTATGGCTACACCTTC
TRBJ2-7 | NA | TRBV5-5 | NA | CASSFGGKEAYEQYF | TGTGCCAGCAGCTTCGGGGGTAAGGAAGCCTACGAGCAGTACTTC
TRBJ1-1 | NA | TRBV10-3 | NA | CAISESLLSTEAFF | TGTGCCATCAGTGAGTCGTTACTGAGCACTGAAGCTTTCTTT
TRBJ2-3 | NA | TRBV5-1 | TRBD2 | CASSLSGTSTDTQYF | TGCGCCAGCAGCCTTAGCGGGACTAGCACAGATACGCAGTATTTT
TRBJ1-2 | NA | TRBV18 | NA | CASSPQNNAYGYTF | TGTGCCAGCTCACCACAGAACAACGCCTATGGCTACACCTTC
TRBJ2-7 | NA | TRBV11-2 | NA | CASSLDPGVTYEQYF | TGTGCCAGCAGCTTAGATCCGGGAGTTACCTACGAGCAGTACTTC
TRBJ2-5 | NA | TRBV7-2 | NA | CASSLEAETQYF | TGTGCCAGCAGCTTAGAAGCGGAGACCCAGTACTTC
TRBJ1-2 | NA | TRBV6-6 | NA | CANSRDGEYGYTF | TGTGCCAACTCTCGGGACGGAGAATATGGCTACACCTTC
TRBJ2-5 | NA | TRBV19 | TRBD2 | CASSYYTGTSGRETQYF | TGTGCCAGTAGCTACTACACCGGGACTAGCGGGAGAGAGACCCAGTACTTC
TRBJ2-4 | NA | TRBV19 | NA | CASSRTTGFKNIQYF | TGTGCCAGTAGTAGGACTACAGGGTTCAAAAACATTCAGTACTTC
TRBJ2-7 | NA | TRBV14 | NA | CASSPYGLIYEQYF | TGTGCCAGCAGCCCGTACGGACTTATCTACGAGCAGTACTTC
TRBJ1-2 | NA | TRBV18 | NA | CASSPSAGNYGYTF | TGTGCCAGCTCACCCTCAGCAGGAAACTATGGCTACACCTTC
TRBJ2-4 | NA | TRBV28 | NA | CASSFPARTNRAKNIQYF | TGTGCCAGCAGTTTCCCGGCTAGGACCAACCGAGCCAAAAACATTCAGTACTTC
TRBJ1-2 | NA | TRBV11-2 | NA | CASSSYPGDGYTF | TGTGCCAGCAGCTCCTACCCGGGGGATGGCTACACCTTC
TRBJ2-7 | NA | TRBV27 | NA | CASSLKYGGAAYEQYF | TGTGCCAGCAGTTTAAAGTATGGGGGCGCCGCGTACGAGCAGTACTTC
TRBJ1-6 | NA | TRBV4-2 | TRBD1 | CASSQQQGANSPLHF | TGTGCCAGCAGCCAGCAACAGGGGGCTAATTCACCCCTCCACTTT
TRBJ2-3 | NA | TRBV5-6 | NA | CASSLLSSDRNAASTQYF | TGTGCCAGCAGCTTGCTTTCCAGCGACCGCAACGCAGCCTCTACGCAGTATTTT
TRBJ1-3 | NA | TRBV27 | NA | CASTKRGGPSGNTIYF | TGTGCCAGCACCAAGAGGGGGGGACCCTCTGGAAACACCATATATTTT
TRBJ2-7 | NA | TRBV2 | TRBD2 | CASRTSGLSYEQYF | TGTGCCAGCAGAACTAGCGGATTGTCCTACGAGCAGTACTTC
TRBJ2-1 | few | TRBV9 | NA | CASSVASHQPGEQFF | TGTGCCAGCAGCGTAGCGAGTCATCAGCCTGGGGAGCAGTTCTTC
TRBJ2-3 | NA | TRBV27 | NA | CASSRRGDTQYF | TGTGCCAGCAGCCGTCGGGGGGATACGCAGTATTTT
TRBJ1-1 | NA | TRBV6-6 | NA | CASSYSGGGTEAFF | TGTGCCAGCAGTTACTCGGGGGGTGGCACTGAAGCTTTCTTT
TRBJ2-2 | NA | TRBV4-1 | NA | CASSQGVGADTGELFF | TGCGCCAGCAGCCAAGGGGTGGGGGCCGACACCGGGGAGCTGTTTTTT
TRBJ2-7 | NA | TRBV9 | TRBD1 | CASTMGTEYEQYF | TGTGCCAGCACAATGGGGACAGAGTACGAGCAGTACTTC
TRBJ2-1 | once | TRBV28 | NA | CASSPPSYNEQFF | TGTGCCAGCAGTCCACCCTCCTACAATGAGCAGTTCTTC
TRBJ2-1 | once | TRBV5-8 | NA | CASSLLAIHYNEQFF | TGTGCCAGCAGCTTGTTAGCAATCCATTACAATGAGCAGTTCTTC
TRBJ2-2 | NA | TRBV19 | TRBD2 | CASTPTAGGPTGELFF | TGTGCCAGTACCCCGACGGCGGGAGGGCCAACCGGGGAGCTGTTTTTT
TRBJ1-5 | NA | TRBV18 | NA | CASSPMGFYSNQPQHF | TGTGCCAGCTCACCTATGGGATTTTATAGCAATCAGCCCCAGCATTTT
TRBJ2-3 | NA | TRBV6-1 | NA | CASGTGQRDTQYF | TGTGCCAGCGGCACAGGACAACGGGATACGCAGTATTTT
TRBJ2-2 | NA | TRBV28 | TRBD1 | CASSLGTGTTGELFF | TGTGCCAGCAGTTTAGGGACAGGGACCACCGGGGAGCTGTTTTTT
TRBJ1-4 | NA | TRBV5-1 | NA | CASSLLGDLSEKLFF | TGCGCCAGCAGCTTGTTAGGGGACTTATCTGAAAAACTGTTTTTT
TRBJ1-2 | NA | TRBV28 | NA | CASSSTSGYTF | TGTGCCAGCAGTTCGACTTCGGGCTACACCTTC
TRBJ1-1 | NA | TRBV6-5 | NA | CASSYSHFSAGTEAFF | TGTGCCAGCAGTTACTCCCACTTCAGCGCAGGGACTGAAGCTTTCTTT
TRBJ2-2 | NA | TRBV6-5 | NA | CASSYPDSRHTGELFF | TGTGCCAGCAGTTACCCCGACTCTCGTCACACCGGGGAGCTGTTTTTT
TRBJ2-7 | once | TRBV28 | TRBD2 | CASSLPSGGYEQYF | TGTGCCAGCAGTTTACCTAGCGGGGGCTACGAGCAGTACTTC
TRBJ1-5 | NA | TRBV29-1 | TRBD1 | CRGSGDTGVNQPQHF | TGCAGGGGTTCCGGGGACACAGGGGTCAATCAGCCCCAGCATTTT
TRBJ1-1 | NA | TRBV28 | NA | CASTLGETEAFF | TGTGCCAGCACCTTGGGGGAAACTGAAGCTTTCTTT
TRBJ2-5 | NA | TRBV18 | NA | CASSPNQETQYF | TGTGCCAGCTCGCCCAACCAAGAGACCCAGTACTTC
TRBJ2-5 | NA | TRBV28 | NA | CASSSPGGPQETQYF | TGTGCCAGCAGTTCCCCCGGGGGGCCCCAAGAGACCCAGTACTTC
TRBJ1-1 | NA | TRBV5-1 | TRBD1 | CASSPETGVNTEAFF | TGCGCCAGCAGCCCCGAGACAGGGGTGAACACTGAAGCTTTCTTT
TRBJ2-4 | NA | TRBV18 | NA | CASSPQMSGVENIQYF | TGTGCCAGCTCACCACAAATGTCCGGAGTGGAAAACATTCAGTACTTC
TRBJ2-3 | NA | TRBV15 | NA | CATSRVDSTDTQYF | TGTGCCACCAGCAGAGTGGACAGCACAGATACGCAGTATTTT
TRBJ2-7 | NA | TRBV29-1 | TRBD2 | CSATSGGSYEQYF | TGCAGCGCCACTAGCGGGGGCTCCTACGAGCAGTACTTC
TRBJ2-7 | NA | TRBV15 | NA | CATSREVGDPSYEQYF | TGTGCCACCAGCAGAGAAGTGGGGGACCCATCCTACGAGCAGTACTTC
TRBJ1-5 | once | TRBV28 | TRBD1 | CASSLDRGWNQPQHF | TGTGCCAGCAGTTTAGACAGGGGGTGGAATCAGCCCCAGCATTTT
TRBJ2-5 | few | TRBV10-3 | NA | CAISAGTPRGETQYF | TGTGCCATCAGCGCCGGGACCCCGAGGGGGGAGACCCAGTACTTC